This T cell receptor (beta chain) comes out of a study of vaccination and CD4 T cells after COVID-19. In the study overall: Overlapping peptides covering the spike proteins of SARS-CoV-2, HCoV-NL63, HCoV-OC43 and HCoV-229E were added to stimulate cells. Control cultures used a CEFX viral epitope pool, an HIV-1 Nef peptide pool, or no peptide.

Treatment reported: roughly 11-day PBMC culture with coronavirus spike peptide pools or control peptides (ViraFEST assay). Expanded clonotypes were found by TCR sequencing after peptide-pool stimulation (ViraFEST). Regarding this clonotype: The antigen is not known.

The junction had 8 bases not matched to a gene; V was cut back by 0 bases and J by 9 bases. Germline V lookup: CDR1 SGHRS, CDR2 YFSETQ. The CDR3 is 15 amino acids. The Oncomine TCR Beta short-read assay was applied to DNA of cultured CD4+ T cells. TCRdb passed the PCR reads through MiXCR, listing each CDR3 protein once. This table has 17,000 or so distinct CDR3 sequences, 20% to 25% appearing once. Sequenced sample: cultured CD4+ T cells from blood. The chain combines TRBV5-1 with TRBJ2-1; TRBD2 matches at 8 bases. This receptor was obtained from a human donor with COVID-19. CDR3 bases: TGCGCCAGCAGCTTGGGGATAGCGGGGATGGTTGAGCAGTTCTTC. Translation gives CASSLGIAGMVEQFF.